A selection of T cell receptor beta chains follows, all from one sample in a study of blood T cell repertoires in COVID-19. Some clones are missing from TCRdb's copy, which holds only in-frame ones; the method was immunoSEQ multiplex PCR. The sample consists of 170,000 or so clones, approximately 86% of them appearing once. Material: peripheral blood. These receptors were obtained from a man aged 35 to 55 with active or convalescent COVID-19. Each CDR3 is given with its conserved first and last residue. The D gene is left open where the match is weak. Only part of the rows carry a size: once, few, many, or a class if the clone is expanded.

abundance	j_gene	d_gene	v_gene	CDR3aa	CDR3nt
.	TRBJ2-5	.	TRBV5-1	CASSLLGQKETQYF	TGCGCCAGCAGCTTACTAGGACAGAAAGAGACCCAGTACTTC
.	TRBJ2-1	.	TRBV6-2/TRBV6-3	CASSYLRGVLGIGNEQFF	TGTGCCAGCAGTTACTTACGGGGTGTATTAGGGATCGGCAATGAGCAGTTCTTC
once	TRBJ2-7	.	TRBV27	CASSTRGYEQYF	TGTGCCAGCAGTACCCGAGGGTACGAGCAGTACTTC
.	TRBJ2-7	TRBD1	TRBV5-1	CASSLPHGTGPYEQYF	TGCGCCAGCAGCTTGCCCCACGGGACAGGTCCCTACGAGCAGTACTTC
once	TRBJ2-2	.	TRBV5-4	CASRSTGELFF	TGTGCCAGCAGGAGCACCGGGGAGCTGTTTTTT
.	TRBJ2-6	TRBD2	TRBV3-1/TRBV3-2	CASSPGLVQPSGANVLTF	TGTGCCAGCAGCCCCGGACTAGTTCAACCCTCTGGGGCCAACGTCCTGACTTTC
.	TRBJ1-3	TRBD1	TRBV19	CASSARDRRNTIYF	TGTGCCAGTAGTGCGCGGGACAGGAGGAACACCATATATTTT
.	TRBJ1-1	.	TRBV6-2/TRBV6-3	CASSDSKNTEAFF	TGTGCCAGCAGCGACAGCAAAAACACTGAAGCTTTCTTT
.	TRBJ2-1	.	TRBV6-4	CASSDPQRGPFRFF	TGTGCCAGCAGTGACCCCCAACGGGGTCCCTTTCGATTCTTC
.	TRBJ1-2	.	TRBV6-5	CASSYPGWGGYTF	TGTGCCAGCAGTTATCCGGGGTGGGGTGGCTACACCTTC
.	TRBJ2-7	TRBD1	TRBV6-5	CASRDRGPSYEQYF	TGTGCCAGCAGAGACAGGGGGCCTTCCTACGAGCAGTACTTC
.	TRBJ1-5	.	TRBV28	CASNLRGNGNQPQHF	TGTGCCAGCAACCTGCGGGGGAATGGCAATCAGCCCCAGCATTTT
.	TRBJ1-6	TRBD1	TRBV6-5	CASSLGQAISPLHF	TGTGCCAGCAGCCTCGGACAGGCTATTTCACCCCTCCACTTT
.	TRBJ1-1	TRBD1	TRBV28	CASSSYGTAFSNTEAFF	TGTGCCAGCAGTTCCTACGGGACAGCTTTTTCGAACACTGAAGCTTTCTTT
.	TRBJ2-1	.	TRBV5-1	CASSLGAGLIDEQFF	TGCGCCAGCAGCTTGGGTGCAGGGTTGATCGATGAGCAGTTCTTC
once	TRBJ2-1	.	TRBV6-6	CASSRRQDNEQFF	TGTGCCAGCAGCAGACGACAGGACAATGAGCAGTTCTTC